This is a list of T cell receptor beta chains from one sample in a study of cytotoxic CD8 clonotypes in ibrutinib-treated CLL. Sequenced by immunoSEQ multiplex PCR; TCRdb stores in-frame clones only, minus some. This repertoire shows about 68,000 clones, roughly nine tenths found once; its top ten account for 2.5% to 3.5%. The sequences come from PBMCs, collected after 12 months of ibrutinib treatment. The source of these receptors is a human donor with chronic lymphocytic leukemia. CDR3s include the opening cysteine and the closing phenylalanine or tryptophan. The order of the fields is D gene, clone size, V gene, J gene, CDR3 protein, CDR3 DNA. The D gene is left open where the match is weak. Clone size is stated in some rows and not others, as once, few, many or a class when expanded.

d_call: TRBD1
clone_size: .
v_call: TRBV5-4
j_call: TRBJ2-7
cdr3_aa: CASSFRDRVEQYF
cdr3_nt: TGTGCCAGCAGCTTTCGGGACAGGGTCGAGCAGTACTTC

d_call: .
clone_size: .
v_call: TRBV30
j_call: TRBJ2-6
cdr3_aa: CAWTDGANVLTF
cdr3_nt: TGTGCCTGGACAGACGGGGCCAACGTCCTGACTTTC

d_call: .
clone_size: .
v_call: TRBV18
j_call: TRBJ2-7
cdr3_aa: CASSPTQGPEEQYF
cdr3_nt: TGTGCCAGCTCACCAACCCAGGGCCCAGAGGAGCAGTACTTC

d_call: TRBD1
clone_size: .
v_call: TRBV5-1
j_call: TRBJ2-1
cdr3_aa: CASSRDSASYNEQFF
cdr3_nt: TGCGCCAGCAGTCGGGACAGCGCCTCCTACAATGAGCAGTTCTTC

d_call: .
clone_size: .
v_call: TRBV4-1
j_call: TRBJ1-3
cdr3_aa: CASSQGEGYSGNTIYF
cdr3_nt: TGCGCCAGCAGCCAAGGAGAGGGATACTCTGGAAACACCATATATTTT

d_call: TRBD1
clone_size: .
v_call: TRBV5-1
j_call: TRBJ2-1
cdr3_aa: CASRPGTGVINEQFF
cdr3_nt: TGCGCCAGCAGACCTGGGACAGGGGTCATCAATGAGCAGTTCTTC

d_call: .
clone_size: .
v_call: TRBV11-2
j_call: TRBJ1-5
cdr3_aa: CASSSLQGVGQPQHF
cdr3_nt: TGTGCCAGCAGCTCATTACAGGGAGTGGGCCAGCCCCAGCATTTT

d_call: .
clone_size: .
v_call: TRBV28
j_call: TRBJ1-2
cdr3_aa: CASSSSPLNYGYTF
cdr3_nt: TGTGCCAGCAGCTCTTCCCCCCTTAACTATGGCTACACCTTC

d_call: TRBD1
clone_size: .
v_call: TRBV6-1
j_call: TRBJ1-1
cdr3_aa: CASSSQGGEAFF
cdr3_nt: TGTGCCAGCAGTTCACAGGGGGGGGAAGCTTTCTTT

d_call: .
clone_size: .
v_call: TRBV28
j_call: TRBJ2-7
cdr3_aa: CASNRGATHEQYF
cdr3_nt: TGTGCCAGCAACCGGGGTGCTACCCACGAGCAGTACTTC

d_call: .
clone_size: .
v_call: TRBV18
j_call: TRBJ1-1
cdr3_aa: CASSPRVKDSAEAFF
cdr3_nt: TGTGCCAGCTCACCACGGGTTAAGGATTCGGCTGAAGCTTTCTTT

d_call: .
clone_size: once
v_call: TRBV5-5
j_call: TRBJ2-1
cdr3_aa: CASSLAFGSSYNEQFF
cdr3_nt: TGTGCCAGCAGCTTGGCCTTCGGTAGCTCCTACAATGAGCAGTTCTTC

d_call: TRBD1
clone_size: once
v_call: TRBV6-6
j_call: TRBJ2-7
cdr3_aa: CASSREGQGSYEQYF
cdr3_nt: TGTGCCAGCAGCAGGGAGGGACAGGGATCCTACGAGCAGTACTTC

d_call: .
clone_size: .
v_call: TRBV6-6
j_call: TRBJ2-1
cdr3_aa: CASSYSRGVGNEQFF
cdr3_nt: TGTGCCAGCAGTTACTCGAGGGGCGTAGGGAATGAGCAGTTCTTC

d_call: .
clone_size: .
v_call: TRBV10-3
j_call: TRBJ2-2
cdr3_aa: CAISESPRVFVGTGELFF
cdr3_nt: TGTGCCATCAGTGAGTCCCCTAGAGTATTCGTTGGCACCGGGGAGCTGTTTTTT

d_call: TRBD1
clone_size: .
v_call: TRBV23-1
j_call: TRBJ1-3
cdr3_aa: CASSASVGGTGVGNTIYF
cdr3_nt: TGCGCCAGCAGCGCAAGCGTGGGGGGGACAGGGGTTGGAAACACCATATATTTT

d_call: .
clone_size: .
v_call: TRBV23-1
j_call: TRBJ2-7
cdr3_aa: CASSQRDRSYEQYF
cdr3_nt: TGCGCCAGCAGTCAGCGGGACAGATCCTACGAGCAGTACTTC